This TCR beta chain was sequenced for a study of vaccination and CD4 T cells after COVID-19. Study context: Cultures acting as controls obtained a CEFX pool, an HIV-1 Nef pool, or no peptide.

General observations from the study: Apart from involving relatively few convalescent patients, the work omitted early post-infection timepoints.

The length of the CDR3 is 14 residues. Germline CDR1 is LNHDA and CDR2 is SQIVND (reference sequence). Trimming took 3 bases from V and 5 from J; bases not matched to a gene: 3. Details on this clonotype: Its matching antigen is unknown.

Regarding treatment: roughly nine-day PBMC culture with coronavirus spike peptide pools or control peptides (ViraFEST assay). An Oncomine TCR Beta short-read assay was used to sequence the DNA from cultured CD4+ T cells. TCRdb re-called the PCR reads with MiXCR, one entry per CDR3 protein. Of over 25,000 distinct CDR3 sequences in the sample, about 60% were seen once. This chain joins TRBV19 and TRBJ1-4, with 7 positions matching TRBD1. The clonotype was recovered from a human donor who received a COVID-19 vaccine. The material sequenced was CD4+ T cells from blood, cultured in vitro, taken after SARS-CoV-2 vaccination. As DNA, the CDR3 is TGTGCCAGTAGTATGACAGGGTTAAATGAAAAACTGTTTTTT. This gives the protein CASSMTGLNEKLFF.